This record concerns one T cell receptor (beta chain) sequence. Its antigen is unidentified. In this CDR3 the conserved last residue, phenylalanine or tryptophan, is missing, so a read error is likely. A modified ARM-PCR protocol with three rounds of nested PCR amplified TCRbeta. TCRdb reprocessed the multiplex PCR reads via MiXCR and lists one record per CDR3 protein. Of approximately 75,000 distinct CDR3 sequences listed, about three quarters are singletons. The source of the sample is a study of tumor and adjacent non-tumor tissue in lung cancer. Across the whole study: There were 12 adenocarcinoma, a couple of squamous cell carcinoma and 1 small cell lung cancer cases.

Study-wide points: Tumor tissue had significantly higher TCR diversity than normal lung.

RNA was extracted from bulk tissue without any cell sorting. Chemotherapy-naive patients with new lung cancer underwent thoracic surgery in China, August–November 2014. The sequenced sample was lung tumor tissue. The clonotype originates from a woman between 45 and 65 years old with non-small cell lung cancer.

CDR3 nucleotide sequence: TGTGCCAGCAGATCGAGAGGGATGAACACTGAAGCTTTCTTA. This codes for CASRSRGMNTEAFL. This chain uses TRBV6-2 or TRBV6-3 with TRBJ1-1; D call uncertain. Germline lookup yields CDR1 MNHEY and CDR2 SVGEGT. This CDR3 is built from 14 residues. Trimming shortened V by 6 bases and J by 0 bases, and 11 bases separated the two germline ends.